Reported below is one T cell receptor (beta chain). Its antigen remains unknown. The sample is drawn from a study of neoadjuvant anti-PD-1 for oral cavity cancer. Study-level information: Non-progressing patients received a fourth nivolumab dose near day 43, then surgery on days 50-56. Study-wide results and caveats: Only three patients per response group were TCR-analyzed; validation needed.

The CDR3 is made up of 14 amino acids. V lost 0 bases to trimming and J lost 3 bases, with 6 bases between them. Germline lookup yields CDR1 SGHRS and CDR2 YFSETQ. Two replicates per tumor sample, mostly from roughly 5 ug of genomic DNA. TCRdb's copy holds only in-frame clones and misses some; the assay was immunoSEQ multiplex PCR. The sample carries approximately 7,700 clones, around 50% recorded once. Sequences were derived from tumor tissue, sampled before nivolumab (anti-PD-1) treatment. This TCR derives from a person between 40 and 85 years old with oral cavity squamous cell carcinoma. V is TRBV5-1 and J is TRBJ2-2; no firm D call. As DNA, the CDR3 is TGCGCCAGCAGCTTGGCAGACCACACCGGGGAGCTGTTTTTT. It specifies CASSLADHTGELFF. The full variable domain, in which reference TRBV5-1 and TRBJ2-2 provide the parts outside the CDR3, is KAGVTQTPRYLIKTRGQQVTLSCSPISGHRSVSWYQQTPGQGLQFLFEYFSETQRNKGNFPGRFSGRQFSNSRSEMNVSTLELGDSALYLCASSLADHTGELFFGEGSRLTVL.